A single sample gave rise to the 19 T cell receptor beta chains below, sequenced in a study of OX40 agonist ivuxolimab in advanced cancers. The data were produced by immunoSEQ multiplex PCR, yet TCRdb's version contains in-frame clones alone and is incomplete. The data contain about 40,000 clones, 85% of them singletons. This material consisted of CD4+ or CD8+ T cells sorted from blood, taken in a trial of the OX40 agonist ivuxolimab. The source is an adult with an advanced solid tumor such as melanoma, head and neck, liver or kidney cancer.

V gene TRBV7-9 combines with J gene TRBJ2-2; D call uncertain. The V gene's germline CDR1 is SEHNR and CDR2 FQNEAQ (reference sequence). Trimming took 8 bases from V and 0 from J, leaving 10 bases between them. CDR3 length: 14 residues. The CDR3 sequence: CASPAPTNTGELFF. The CDR3 nucleotides read TGTGCCAGCCCAGCCCCCACGAACACCGGGGAGCTGTTTTTT.

The chain links TRBV6-6 to TRBJ2-3, with D possibly matching TRBD2 (5 bases). Trimming left V 4 bases short and J 1 base short, with 9 bases between. Germline CDR1 and CDR2: MNHNY and SVGAGI (reference sequence). This CDR3 contains 14 residues. CDR3 nucleotides: TGTGCCAGCAGTTTAGGACTGGGCACAGATACGCAGTATTTT. This encodes CASSLGLGTDTQYF.

The gene calls are TRBV6-5 and TRBJ1-2; 10 bases are a match to TRBD1. V trimming: 1 base; J trimming: 6 bases; junction bases outside the gene matches: 5. The CDR3 has 15 residues. Germline V gene data show CDR1 as MNHEY and CDR2 as SVGAGI. CDR3 in DNA: TGTGCCAGCAGTTACTTCCGACAGGGGGCCGATGGCTACACCTTC. This sequence encodes CASSYFRQGADGYTF.

Only a few counts were recorded for this clone. This chain connects TRBV29-1 to TRBJ2-2; possibly TRBD2 for D (6 bases). This CDR3 contains 12 residues. V lost 7 bases and J lost 4, with 10 bases in between. Germline lookup yields CDR1 SQVTM and CDR2 ANQGSEA. DNA of the CDR3: TGCAGCGCGCTAGCGACCACCGGGGAGCTGTTTTTT. Translating gives CSALATTGELFF.

This clone was counted at least ten times. The genes are TRBV9 and TRBJ2-1, with TRBD2 identical over 10 bases. There are 15 residues in the CDR3. V shed 3 bases, J shed 2 bases, and the junction held 2 bases outside the gene matches. CDR1 is SGDLS, CDR2 YYNGEE, per germline. The CDR3 loop is CASSASGGAYNEQFF. CDR3 bases: TGTGCCAGCAGCGCGAGCGGGGGGGCCTACAATGAGCAGTTCTTC. The full variable domain, rest sourced from reference TRBV9 and TRBJ2-1, is DSGVTQTPKHLITATGQRVTLRCSPRSGDLSVYWYQQSLDQGLQFLIQYYNGEERAKGNILERFSAQQFPDLHSELNLSSLELGDSALYFCASSASGGAYNEQFFGPGTRLTVL.

This chain connects TRBV4-2 to TRBJ2-7; the match to TRBD2 covers 9 bases. V gave up 5 bases and J gave up 1 base; unmatched junction bases: 6. The CDR3 contains 15 residues. Germline V gives CDR1 LGHNA, CDR2 YNFKEQ. CDR3 loop: CASSAPTSGSYEQYF. CDR3 bases: TGTGCCAGCAGCGCCCCGACTAGCGGTTCCTACGAGCAGTACTTC.

V and J are TRBV7-9 and TRBJ1-1, with a tentative D call TRBD1 (6 bases). The CDR3 contains 17 residues. In germline, CDR1 is SEHNR, CDR2 FQNEAQ (reference sequence). V gave up 1 base and J gave up 2 bases, with 17 bases separating them. The CDR3 nucleotides are TGTGCCAGCAGCTTAGGGGGGGCCGGCCAGATTAACACTGAAGCTTTCTTT. Encoded protein: CASSLGGAGQINTEAFF.

The chain recombines TRBV6-6 with TRBJ1-2; 10 bases are a match to TRBD1. The germline V gene encodes CDR1 MNHNY and CDR2 SVGAGI (reference sequence). Unmatched junction bases numbered 9, after V lost 4 bases and J lost 7 bases. This CDR3 contains 15 residues. The CDR3 is CASSSYDRGPIGYTF. For the CDR3, the DNA is TGTGCCAGCAGTTCTTACGACAGGGGGCCGATTGGCTACACCTTC.

This clone is deemed medium-sized. This chain links TRBV21-1 with TRBJ1-3; TRBD1 is the table's D call and was not checked against the DNA. TRBV21-1 counts as a pseudogene. This CDR3 spans 15 amino acids. The chain's CDR3 is CASSSRQGSGNTIYF. DNA for the CDR3: TGTGCCAGCAGCTCCCGACAGGGCTCTGGAAACACCATATATTTT.

The rearrangement uses TRBV19 and TRBJ1-5; D ambiguous. CDR1 and CDR2 from the germline V gene are LNHDA and SQIVND (reference sequence). The V and J ends lost 1 base and 0 bases respectively, with 10 bases between them. The CDR3 is made up of 16 amino acids. Here the CDR3 DNA reads TGTGCCAGTAGTATAGTCCGTGATAATAGCAATCAGCCCCAGCATTTT. It translates to CASSIVRDNSNQPQHF.

In this sample, this clone turned up a few times. This rearrangement joins TRBV9 to TRBJ2-1; the D gene is possibly TRBD1 (5 bases). Trimming took off 3 bases at V and 8 bases at J, with 12 bases between the two ends. The CDR3 is 13 amino acids. Germline lookup yields CDR1 SGDLS and CDR2 YYNGEE. The CDR3 sequence is CASSALGPHEQFF. The CDR3 DNA sequence: TGTGCCAGCAGCGCCCTGGGGCCCCATGAGCAGTTCTTC.

The V gene is TRBV27, the J gene TRBJ2-7, with D maybe TRBD1 (6 bases). The length of the CDR3 is 12 residues. Trimming stripped 6 bases from V and 2 bases from J, with 8 bases between. In germline, CDR1 is MNHEY, CDR2 SMNVEV (reference sequence). This chain's CDR3 is CASRGQPYEQYF. CDR3 coding DNA: TGTGCCAGCAGAGGACAGCCCTACGAGCAGTACTTC.

This clone appeared a single time. The chain combines TRBV15 with TRBJ1-5, with D unresolved. Germline V gives CDR1 LNHNV, CDR2 YYDKDF (reference sequence). The CDR3 is 14 residues long. V was trimmed by 1 base and J by 3 bases, leaving 7 bases between them. The CDR3 sequence is CATSRGRNNQPQHF. The DNA of the CDR3 is TGTGCCACCAGCAGAGGTAGAAACAATCAGCCCCAGCATTTT.

V usage is TRBV13 and J usage is TRBJ2-1; TRBD2 matches at 8 bases. The CDR3 sequence is 15 residues long. Germline lookup yields CDR1 PRHDT and CDR2 FYEKMQ (reference sequence). J lost 5 bases, V lost 4 bases, and 7 bases had no gene match. DNA for the CDR3: TGTGCCAGCAGCTCAAGCGGGAGAGGGGACAATGAGCAGTTCTTC. It yields the protein CASSSSGRGDNEQFF.

The chain recombines TRBV4-2 with TRBJ2-1, with 13 nucleotides matching TRBD2. The germline gives CDR1 LGHNA, CDR2 YNFKEQ. The CDR3 runs 17 residues. The junction had 8 bases not matched to a gene; V was cut back by 4 bases and J by 5 bases. The CDR3 DNA reads as TGTGCCAGCAGCCCGCGGACTAGCGGGAGTCTCCACAATGAGCAGTTCTTC. Translating gives CASSPRTSGSLHNEQFF.

V usage is TRBV19 and J usage is TRBJ2-5; TRBD2 matches 7 bases. The tail of the sequence fits TRBJ2-7 better, so the J call may be wrong. In germline, CDR1 is LNHDA, CDR2 SQIVND (reference sequence). This CDR3 spans 16 amino acids. As DNA, the CDR3 is TGTGCCAGTAGTGCATCTAGCGGCGCCCCCTCCTACGAGCAGTACTTC. Encoded protein: CASSASSGAPSYEQYF.

The chain couples TRBV6-6 to TRBJ2-7, with D possibly TRBD1 on 6 matching bases. Trimming cost V 4 bases and J 0 bases, with 10 bases left between them. Germline CDR1 reads MNHNY; CDR2 reads SVGAGI (reference sequence). The CDR3 loop spans 14 amino acids. The CDR3 sequence is CASSSTGASYEQYF. The DNA for the CDR3 is TGTGCCAGCAGTTCGACAGGAGCCTCCTACGAGCAGTACTTC.

The gene calls are TRBV6-1 and TRBJ2-7; 14 bases are shared with TRBD2. This CDR3 region has 19 residues. Losses at the gene ends were 6 bases for V and 6 bases for J; bases not matched to a gene: 19. Germline loops: CDR1 MNHNS, CDR2 SASEGT. The CDR3 DNA sequence: TGTGCCAGCAGGGAAACCCGGGGACTAGCGGGAGAGGCCGGGGGCGAGCAGTACTTC. Its translation is CASRETRGLAGEAGGEQYF.

The J gene is TRBJ2-5, the V gene TRBV27; the D gene is possibly TRBD1 (5 bases). Germline V gives CDR1 MNHEY, CDR2 SMNVEV (reference sequence). The CDR3 contains 15 residues. Between the trimmed V and J ends, which lost 4 bases and 5 bases, there was a span of 17 bases. CDR3 nucleotide sequence: TGTGCCAGCAGTTCCCCCCGGGCAGGGTGGGAGACCCAGTACTTC. Amino acids: CASSSPRAGWETQYF.